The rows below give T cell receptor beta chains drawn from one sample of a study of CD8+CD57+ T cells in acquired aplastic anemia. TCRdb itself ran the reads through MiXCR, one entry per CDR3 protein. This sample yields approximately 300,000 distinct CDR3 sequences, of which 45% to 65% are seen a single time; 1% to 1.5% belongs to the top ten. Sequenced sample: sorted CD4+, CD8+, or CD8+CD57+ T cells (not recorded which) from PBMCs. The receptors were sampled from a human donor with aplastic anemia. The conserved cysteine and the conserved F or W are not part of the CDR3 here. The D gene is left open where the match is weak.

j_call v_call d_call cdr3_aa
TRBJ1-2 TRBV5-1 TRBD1 ASSLEQGRWGGYT
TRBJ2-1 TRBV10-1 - ASSESGSYNEQF
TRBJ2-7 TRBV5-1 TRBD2 ASSLSGISYEQY
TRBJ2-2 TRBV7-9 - ASRLNTGELF
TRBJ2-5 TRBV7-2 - ASSPLVGLLY
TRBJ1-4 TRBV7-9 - ASSLVSWGVNEKLF
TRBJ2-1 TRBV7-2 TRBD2 ASSLLPSGRGEQF
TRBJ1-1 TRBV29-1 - SVDGRLNTEAF
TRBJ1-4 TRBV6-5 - ASSYYQGANEKLF
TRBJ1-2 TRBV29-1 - SAPDSYDYGYT
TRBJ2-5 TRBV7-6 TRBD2 ASSRLGSGSGQETQY
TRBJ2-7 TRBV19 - ASSYGAAGHYEQY
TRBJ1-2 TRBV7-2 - ASSLEVGMYGYT
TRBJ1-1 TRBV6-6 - ASRVQVEAF
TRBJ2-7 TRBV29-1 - SVEGGRFYEQY
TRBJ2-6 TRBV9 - ASSSDRSSGANVLT
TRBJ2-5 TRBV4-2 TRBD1 ASSLRAGGETQY